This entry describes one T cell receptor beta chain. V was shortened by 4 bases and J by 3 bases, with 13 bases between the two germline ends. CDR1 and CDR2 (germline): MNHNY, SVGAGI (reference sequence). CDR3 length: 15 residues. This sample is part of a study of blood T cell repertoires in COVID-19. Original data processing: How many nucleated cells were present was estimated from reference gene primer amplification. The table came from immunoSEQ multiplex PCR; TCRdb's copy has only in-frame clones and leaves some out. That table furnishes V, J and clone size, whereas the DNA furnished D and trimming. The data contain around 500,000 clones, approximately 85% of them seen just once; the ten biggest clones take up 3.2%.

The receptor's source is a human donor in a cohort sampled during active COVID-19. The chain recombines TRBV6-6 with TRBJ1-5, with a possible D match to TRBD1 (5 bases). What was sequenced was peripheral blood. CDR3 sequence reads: CASSWTRQPNQPQHF. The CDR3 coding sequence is TGTGCCAGCAGTTGGACACGACAACCCAATCAGCCCCAGCATTTT.